This T cell receptor beta chain derives from a study of blood T cells in healthy people across ages. Study-level results: Getting older went along with TCR beta diversity per million T cells dropping roughly linearly. Unknown donor CMV status possibly confounded expanded clonotype changes.

CDR3 length equals 16 residues. Germline-derived CDR1 and CDR2 are SGHTA and FQGNSA. V was cut by 5 bases and J by 2 bases, with 17 bases left in between. This clonotype was counted a single time. No antigen is known for it. Through a sample-barcoded 5' primer and a J-beta primer mix, a second PCR was run for about 6 to 11 cycles. TCRdb re-derived calls from the 5' RACE reads in MiXCR, one entry per CDR3 protein. The sample contains 1.5 million to 2 million distinct CDR3 sequences, about 50% of which appear only once. The authors drew roughly 9.8 milliliters of peripheral blood from each donor. The rearrangement joins TRBV7-2 to TRBJ2-3; D possibly uses TRBD1 or TRBD2 (5 bases each). The source material was blood. This receptor was taken from a woman aged 40 to 50 in good health. The chain's CDR3 is CASSHPGTPSTDTQYF. DNA for the CDR3: TGTGCCAGCAGCCACCCCGGGACCCCCTCCACAGATACGCAGTATTTT.